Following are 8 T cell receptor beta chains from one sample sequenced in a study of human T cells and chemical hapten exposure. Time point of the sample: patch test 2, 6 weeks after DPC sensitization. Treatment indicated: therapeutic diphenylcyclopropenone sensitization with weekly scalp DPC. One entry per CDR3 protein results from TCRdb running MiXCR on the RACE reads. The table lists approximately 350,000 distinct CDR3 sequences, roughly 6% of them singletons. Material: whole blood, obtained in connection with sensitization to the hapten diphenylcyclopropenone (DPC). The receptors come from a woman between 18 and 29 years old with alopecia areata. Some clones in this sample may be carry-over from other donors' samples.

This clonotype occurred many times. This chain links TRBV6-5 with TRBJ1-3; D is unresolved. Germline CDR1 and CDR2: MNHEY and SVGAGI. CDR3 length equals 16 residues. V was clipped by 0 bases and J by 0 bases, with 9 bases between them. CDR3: CASSYSRRSSGNTIYF. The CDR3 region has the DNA TGTGCCAGCAGTTACTCGAGACGAAGCTCTGGAAACACCATATATTTT.

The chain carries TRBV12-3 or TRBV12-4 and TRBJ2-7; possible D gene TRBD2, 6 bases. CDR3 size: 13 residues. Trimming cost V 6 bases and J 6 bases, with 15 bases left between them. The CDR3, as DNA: TGTGCCAGCAGCCCGCCGGGGGACCTCGAGCAGTACTTC. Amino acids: CASSPPGDLEQYF.

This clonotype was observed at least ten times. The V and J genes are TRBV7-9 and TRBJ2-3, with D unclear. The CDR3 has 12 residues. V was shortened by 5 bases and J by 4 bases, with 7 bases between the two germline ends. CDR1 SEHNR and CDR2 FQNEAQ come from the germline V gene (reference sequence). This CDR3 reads CASSPLSDTQYF. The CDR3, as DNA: TGTGCCAGCAGCCCTTTATCAGATACGCAGTATTTT.

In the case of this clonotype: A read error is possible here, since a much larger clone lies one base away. CDR3 coding DNA: TGCAGCGTTGGAACTGGAGATACGCAGTATTTT. Its protein is CSVGTGDTQYF. This sequence joins TRBV29-1 and TRBJ2-3; D is unclear. Germline CDR1 and CDR2: SQVTM and ANQGSEA. Trimming left V 4 bases short and J 5 bases short, with 7 bases between. The CDR3 covers 11 residues.

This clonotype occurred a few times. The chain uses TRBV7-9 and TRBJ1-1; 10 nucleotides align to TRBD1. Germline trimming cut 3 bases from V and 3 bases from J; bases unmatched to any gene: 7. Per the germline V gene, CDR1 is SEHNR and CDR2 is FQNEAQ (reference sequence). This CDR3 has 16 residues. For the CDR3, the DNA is TGTGCCAGCAGCTTGACAGGGGGCCGGGTGGACACTGAAGCTTTCTTT. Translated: CASSLTGGRVDTEAFF.

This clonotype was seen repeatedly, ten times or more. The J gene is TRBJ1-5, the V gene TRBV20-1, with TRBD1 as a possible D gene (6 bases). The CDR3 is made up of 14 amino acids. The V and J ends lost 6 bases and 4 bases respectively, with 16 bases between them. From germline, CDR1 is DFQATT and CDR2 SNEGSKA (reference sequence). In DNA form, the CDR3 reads TGCAGTGCAGACGAGAGGGGGGTGAATCAGCCCCAGCATTTT. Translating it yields CSADERGVNQPQHF.

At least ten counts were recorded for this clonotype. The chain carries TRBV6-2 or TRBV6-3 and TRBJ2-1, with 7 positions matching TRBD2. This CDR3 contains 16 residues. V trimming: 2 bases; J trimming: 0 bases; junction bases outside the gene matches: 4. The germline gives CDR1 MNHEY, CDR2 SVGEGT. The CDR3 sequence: CASSYPTSLSYNEQFF. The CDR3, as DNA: TGTGCCAGCAGTTACCCGACTAGCCTCTCCTACAATGAGCAGTTCTTC.

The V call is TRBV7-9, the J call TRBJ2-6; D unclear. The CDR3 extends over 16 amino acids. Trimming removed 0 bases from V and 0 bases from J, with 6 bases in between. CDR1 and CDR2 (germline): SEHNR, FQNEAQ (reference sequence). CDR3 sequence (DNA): TGTGCCAGCAGCTTAGCTAGACGCTCTGGGGCCAACGTCCTGACTTTC. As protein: CASSLARRSGANVLTF.